The 29 T cell receptor beta chains reported below all come from one sample, sequenced in a study of cytomegalovirus exposure and HLA in healthy donors (dated by TCRdb to about 2017). Library method: the immunoSEQ multiplex PCR assay. The multiplex PCR relied on a mix of 60 forward primers for TCR Vbeta segments and 13 reverse primers for TCR Jbeta segments. The table comes from immuneACCESS by way of TCRdb, which keeps in-frame sequences with V and J called. Part of the clones is missing from these tables; in studies checked, under half for an unresolved V gene and the rest for unknown reasons. The sample table contains approximately 100,000 clones; only one count was recorded for about 70% of them. The ten largest account for 6.5% to 8.5% of the sample. The sample taken for sequencing was PBMCs. The source of these receptors is a human donor in good health.

The chain links TRBV5-8 to TRBJ1-5; D uncertain. CDR1 and CDR2 (germline): SGHTS, YDEGEE. The ends were cut back, 3 bases at V and 1 base at J, with 11 bases in the middle. The CDR3 has 15 residues. CDR3: CASSWPTGSNQPQHF. The CDR3 nucleotides read TGTGCCAGCAGCTGGCCGACCGGGAGCAATCAGCCCCAGCATTTT.

The chain couples TRBV11-3 to TRBJ2-5, with D possibly being TRBD2 (6 bases). V was shortened by 5 bases and J by 2 bases, with 15 bases between the two germline ends. The germline V gene has CDR1 SGHNT and CDR2 YENEEA. This CDR3 region has 15 residues. The CDR3 sequence is CASSPGRDLQETQYF. For the CDR3, the DNA is TGTGCCAGCAGCCCGGGCCGGGACTTACAAGAGACCCAGTACTTC.

J is TRBJ1-1 and V is TRBV10-3; no reliable D call. This CDR3 has 13 amino acids. The ends were cut back, 3 bases at V and 3 bases at J, with 8 bases in the middle. The germline CDR1 and CDR2 sequences are ENHRY and SYGVKD. CDR3 DNA: TGTGCCATCAGTGACGAAACTCACACTGAAGCTTTCTTT. Protein product: CAISDETHTEAFF.

The chain links TRBV5-4 to TRBJ2-7; D not certain. V dropped 4 bases and J dropped 4 bases, with 6 bases sitting between them. The CDR3 contains 11 residues. Germline V gene sequence: CDR1 SGHNT, CDR2 YYREEE (reference sequence). CDR3 in DNA: TGTGCCAGCAGCCTTAATTACGAGCAGTACTTC. Its protein product is CASSLNYEQYF.

The CDR3 DNA reads as TGCGCCAGCAGCCTAGGGACAGGGCGGGAGACCGGGGAGCTGTTTTTT. Translated: CASSLGTGRETGELFF. The chain joins TRBV4-3 to TRBJ2-2, with 9 bases identical to TRBD1. Germline CDR1 and CDR2: LGHNA and YSLEER. The CDR3 is made up of 16 amino acids. The junction had 8 bases not matched to a gene; V was cut back by 4 bases and J by 5 bases.

This clone was detected only a few times. The chain uses TRBV6-1 and TRBJ1-5; D possibly corresponds to TRBD1 (5 bases). V lost 4 bases to trimming and J lost 1 base, with 14 bases between them. Germline values: CDR1 MNHNS, CDR2 SASEGT. The CDR3 runs to 16 residues. The CDR3 DNA is TGTGCCAGCAGTGGCGGGACGGGAAAGAGCAATCAGCCCCAGCATTTT. Translating it yields CASSGGTGKSNQPQHF.

V usage is TRBV6-5 and J usage is TRBJ1-3; D is ambiguous. Germline V lookup: CDR1 MNHEY, CDR2 SVGAGI. The CDR3 length is 15 residues. V lost 6 bases and J lost 0, with 12 bases in between. This chain's CDR3 is CASRGSGFSGNTIYF. The CDR3 DNA reads TGTGCCAGCAGGGGTAGCGGATTCTCTGGAAACACCATATATTTT.

V is TRBV5-8 and J is TRBJ1-2; 9 nucleotides align to TRBD1. This CDR3 has 15 amino acids. The germline V gene encodes CDR1 SGHTS and CDR2 YDEGEE. Germline trimming cut 5 bases from V and 4 bases from J; bases unmatched to any gene: 9. This chain's CDR3 is CASREQGALIYGYTF. CDR3 bases: TGTGCCAGCAGGGAACAGGGGGCCTTGATCTATGGCTACACCTTC.

The chain recombines TRBV9 with TRBJ2-3, with 11 positions matching TRBD2. V trimming: 3 bases; J trimming: 5 bases; junction bases outside the gene matches: 5. The CDR3 extends over 15 amino acids. Germline V gene lookup returns CDR1 SGDLS and CDR2 YYNGEE. The CDR3 loop reads CASSETSGIRDTQYF. CDR3 sequence (DNA): TGTGCCAGCAGCGAGACTAGCGGGATACGAGATACGCAGTATTTT.

V is TRBV5-4 and J is TRBJ2-1; D is possibly TRBD2 (5 bases). Germline V lookup: CDR1 SGHNT, CDR2 YYREEE (reference sequence). The germline V and J ends were trimmed by 4 bases and 0 bases, with 11 bases remaining between them. The CDR3 contains 15 residues. The CDR3 DNA reads TGTGCCAGCAGCCGCGGAGCGGACTCCTACAATGAGCAGTTCTTC. It codes for CASSRGADSYNEQFF.

A single count supports this clone. The chain couples TRBV19 to TRBJ2-7; tentative D call: TRBD1 (5 bases). V lost 2 bases, J lost 2 bases, and 7 bases lay in between. In germline, CDR1 is LNHDA, CDR2 SQIVND (reference sequence). The CDR3 sequence is 13 residues long. The CDR3 here is CASSISTAYEQYF. The CDR3 DNA reads TGTGCCAGTAGTATATCGACAGCCTACGAGCAGTACTTC.

V and J are TRBV19 and TRBJ2-7; 10 bases map to TRBD2. CDR1 and CDR2 (germline): LNHDA, SQIVND (reference sequence). The junction had 1 base not matched to a gene; V was cut back by 1 base and J by 1 base. This CDR3 comprises 15 residues. The CDR3 DNA is TGTGCCAGTAGTATAGTAGCGGGAGGTTCCTACGAGCAGTACTTC. Translating gives CASSIVAGGSYEQYF.

The chain uses TRBV2 and TRBJ2-1; 8 positions match TRBD2. V trimming: 3 bases; J trimming: 1 base; junction bases outside the gene matches: 5. The germline V gene encodes CDR1 SNHLY and CDR2 FYNNEI. The CDR3 has 16 amino acids. Here the CDR3 DNA reads TGTGCCAGCAGTGAGGGCGGGGGGCTGTCCTACAATGAGCAGTTCTTC. Translated: CASSEGGGLSYNEQFF.

The rearrangement uses TRBV14 and TRBJ1-3; TRBD1 is a possible D gene (6 bases). Germline V CDR1 and CDR2: SGHDN, FVKESK. V was shortened by 4 bases and J by 0 bases, with 13 bases between the two germline ends. This CDR3 is 16 amino acids long. The CDR3 protein is CASSRRQARSGNTIYF. CDR3 sequence (DNA): TGTGCCAGCAGCCGAAGACAGGCGCGCTCTGGAAACACCATATATTTT.

The chain couples TRBV11-3 to TRBJ2-2, with D possibly matching TRBD1 (6 bases). V was pared by 4 bases and J by 6 bases, with 15 bases between. CDR1 is SGHNT and CDR2 is YENEEA in the germline V gene. This CDR3 region has 15 residues. Written as DNA, the CDR3 is TGTGCCAGCAGCTATACCACAGGGCCGGCCGGGGAGCTGTTTTTT. Protein: CASSYTTGPAGELFF.

This chain links TRBV25-1 with TRBJ2-3; 10 bases are shared with TRBD1. This CDR3 is 16 amino acids long. Germline V gene sequence: CDR1 MGHDK, CDR2 SYGVNS. After removal of 4 bases from V and 1 base from J, the junction contained 5 bases not matched to a gene. The CDR3 bases are TGTGCCAGCAGTGGCCCCGGGACAGGGGGCACAGATACGCAGTATTTT. It encodes CASSGPGTGGTDTQYF.

This clone appeared once. This chain links TRBV5-6 with TRBJ2-7; D may be TRBD2 (5 bases). This CDR3 contains 13 residues. V was pared by 4 bases and J by 4 bases, with 12 bases between. CDR1 SGHDT and CDR2 YYEEEE come from the germline V gene. The CDR3 sequence: CASSLRLLYEQYF. CDR3 DNA sequence: TGTGCCAGCAGCCTCAGACTACTGTACGAGCAGTACTTC.

Turning to this clone: At one boundary the junction diverges from the germline segment, which might be a read error. V is TRBV5-1 and J is TRBJ1-2; no definite D call. CDR3 length equals 13 residues. Germline values: CDR1 SGHRS, CDR2 YFSETQ. CDR3 amino acids: CASSLPANYGYPF. CDR3 bases: TGCGCCAGCAGCTTGCCAGCTAACTATGGCTACCCCTTC.

This clone was counted a few times. The rearrangement joins TRBV5-6 to TRBJ2-7, with D hard to call. The V gene's germline CDR1 is SGHDT and CDR2 YYEEEE. This CDR3 spans 13 amino acids. V was shortened by 1 base and J by 1 base, with 6 bases between the two germline ends. This chain's CDR3 is CASSLYNSYEQYF. Written as DNA, the CDR3 is TGTGCCAGCAGCTTGTACAATTCCTACGAGCAGTACTTC.

This clone was counted only a few times. V usage is TRBV9 and J usage is TRBJ1-6; TRBD1 aligns across 7 bases. The CDR3 covers 15 residues. Germline CDR1 and CDR2: SGDLS and YYNGEE. Trimming at V came to 3 bases and at J to 7 bases, leaving 7 bases not matched to a gene. The chain's CDR3 is CASSARDSLNSPLHF. CDR3 coding DNA: TGTGCCAGCAGCGCCAGGGACAGCCTAAATTCACCCCTCCACTTT.

The chain carries TRBV7-9 and TRBJ1-2, with D maybe TRBD1 (5 bases). This CDR3 has 16 residues. The germline CDR1 and CDR2 sequences are SEHNR and FQNEAQ (reference sequence). With 0 bases removed from V and 3 bases from J, the gap between germline ends came to 14 bases. Here the CDR3 reads CASSLAGQGPHYGYTF. The CDR3 bases are TGTGCCAGCAGCTTAGCTGGGCAGGGCCCCCACTATGGCTACACCTTC.

The CDR3: CASSQATGGNTIYF. CDR3 nucleotides: TGTGCCAGCAGCCAAGCGACAGGGGGAAACACCATATATTTT. The V gene is TRBV4-2, the J gene TRBJ1-3; 7 nucleotides align to TRBD1. CDR1 LGHNA and CDR2 YNFKEQ come from the germline V gene. J was trimmed by 4 bases and V by 1 base; bases with no gene match: 1. CDR3 length: 14 amino acids.

The chain uses TRBV29-1 and TRBJ2-7; 7 bases line up with TRBD1. V was pared by 4 bases and J by 3 bases, with 12 bases of the junction left unmatched. Germline V gives CDR1 SQVTM, CDR2 ANQGSEA. CDR3 size: 15 residues. The CDR3 nucleotides are TGCAGCGTTGGGGGCCTACAGGGGACCTTCTACGAGCAGTACTTC. Its translation: CSVGGLQGTFYEQYF.

This chain uses TRBV29-1 with TRBJ2-2; the D gene is possibly TRBD2 (5 bases). The CDR3 runs to 13 residues. Germline values: CDR1 SQVTM, CDR2 ANQGSEA. Trimming took off 3 bases at V and 5 bases at J, with 10 bases between the two ends. The CDR3 reads CSVDKSGTGELFF. CDR3 in DNA: TGCAGCGTTGATAAGTCGGGGACCGGGGAGCTGTTTTTT.

The chain couples TRBV15 to TRBJ2-3, with D tentatively TRBD1 (5 bases). The V and J ends lost 0 bases and 5 bases respectively, with 6 bases between them. The CDR3 covers 13 residues. CDR1 is LNHNV, CDR2 YYDKDF, per germline (reference sequence). The CDR3 DNA follows: TGTGCCACCAGCAGAGAGGGGCGAGATACGCAGTATTTT. Its protein is CATSREGRDTQYF.

This chain uses TRBV12-2 with TRBJ1-6; the listed D gene, TRBD1, was not tested against the DNA. TRBV12-2 is a listed pseudogene. CDR3 length: 18 residues. CDR3 in amino acids: CASRNRQGAYSYNSPLHF. The CDR3 DNA sequence: TGTGCAAGTCGAAACCGACAGGGGGCCTACTCCTATAATTCACCCCTCCACTTT.

The chain recombines TRBV5-8 with TRBJ1-1, with 9 positions matching TRBD1. The CDR3 runs 14 residues. Germline V lookup: CDR1 SGHTS, CDR2 YDEGEE. With V trimmed by 3 bases and J by 4 bases, 4 bases remained unmatched. The CDR3, as DNA: TGTGCCAGCAGCTACAGGGGGCCTAGCACTGAAGCTTTCTTT. Translation gives CASSYRGPSTEAFF.

The V gene is TRBV29-1, the J gene TRBJ2-2; D uncertain. The CDR3 consists of 12 residues. CDR1 and CDR2 (germline): SQVTM, ANQGSEA. The V and J ends lost 4 bases and 5 bases respectively, with 8 bases between them. CDR3 amino acids: CSVVSYTGELFF. The CDR3 bases are TGCAGCGTTGTTTCCTATACCGGGGAGCTGTTTTTT.

V and J are TRBV5-6 and TRBJ2-5; D is uncertain. TRBJ2-7 explains the end of the DNA better; the J call may be wrong. CDR1 is SGHDT, CDR2 YYEEEE, per germline. The CDR3 totals 13 residues. CDR3 region: CASSLWASDEQYF. In nucleotides, the CDR3 is TGTGCCAGCAGCTTGTGGGCCTCTGACGAGCAGTACTTC.